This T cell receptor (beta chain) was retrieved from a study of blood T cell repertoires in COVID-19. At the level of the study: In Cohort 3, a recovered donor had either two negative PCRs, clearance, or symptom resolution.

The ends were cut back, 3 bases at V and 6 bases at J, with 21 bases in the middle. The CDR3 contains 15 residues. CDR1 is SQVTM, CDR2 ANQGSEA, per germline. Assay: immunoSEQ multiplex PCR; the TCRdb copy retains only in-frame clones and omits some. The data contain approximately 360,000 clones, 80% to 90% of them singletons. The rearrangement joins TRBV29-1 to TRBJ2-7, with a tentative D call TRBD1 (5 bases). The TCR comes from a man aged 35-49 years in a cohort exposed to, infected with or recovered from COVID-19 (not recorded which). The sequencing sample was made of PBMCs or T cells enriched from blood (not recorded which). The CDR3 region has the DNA TGCAGCGTTGATGTATGGTTAGGGGAATCAGGCGAGCAGTACTTC. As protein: CSVDVWLGESGEQYF.